This TCR beta chain was identified in a study of cytomegalovirus exposure and HLA in healthy donors. Overall study results and limits: In a later analysis, CMV-associated beta chains were mostly HLA-associated, it appeared. In vitro assays verified that a few CMV-associated chains recognized CMV antigens specifically. Some V segments (TRBV6-2 and TRBV6-3 among them) were excluded as indistinguishable.

Germline CDR1 is LNHDA and CDR2 is SQIVND (reference sequence). The CDR3 sequence is 13 residues long. J was trimmed by 10 bases and V by 5 bases; bases with no gene match: 5. The primer mix had 60 Vbeta and 13 Jbeta primers. TCRdb's table, derived via immunoSEQ multiplex PCR, lists solely in-frame clones and lacks some. Among around 200,000 clones listed, 65% to 90% were seen once. In the case of this clone: Antigen: not known.

Healthy donors of bone marrow made up the group. The TCR comes from a woman aged 50 to 60 in good health and CMV-seronegative. The sequenced sample consisted of PBMCs. This chain joins TRBV19 and TRBJ1-6, with 7 positions matching TRBD1. The CDR3 DNA follows: TGTGCCAGTAGTCGGACAGGTTTATCACCCCTCCACTTT. It specifies CASSRTGLSPLHF.